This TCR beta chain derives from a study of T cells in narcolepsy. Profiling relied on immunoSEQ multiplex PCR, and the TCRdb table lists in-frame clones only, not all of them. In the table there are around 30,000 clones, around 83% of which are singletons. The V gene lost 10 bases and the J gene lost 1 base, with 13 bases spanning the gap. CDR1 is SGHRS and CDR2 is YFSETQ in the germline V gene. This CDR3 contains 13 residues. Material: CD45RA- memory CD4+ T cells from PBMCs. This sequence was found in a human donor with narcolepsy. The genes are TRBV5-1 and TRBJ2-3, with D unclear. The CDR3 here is CASQAGRTDTQYF. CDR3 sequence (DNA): TGCGCCTCCCAGGCCGGGCGCACAGATACGCAGTATTTT. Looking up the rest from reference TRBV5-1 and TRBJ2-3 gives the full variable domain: KAGVTQTPRYLIKTRGQQVTLSCSPISGHRSVSWYQQTPGQGLQFLFEYFSETQRNKGNFPGRFSGRQFSNSRSEMNVSTLELGDSALYLCASQAGRTDTQYFGPGTRLTVL.